This T cell receptor beta chain was documented in a study of blood T cell repertoires in COVID-19. Whole-study context: Spain, Italy and the United States supplied samples that represented acute and convalescent COVID-19.

The junction had 14 bases not matched to a gene; V was cut back by 6 bases and J by 5 bases. CDR1 is MDHEN, CDR2 SYDVKM, per germline. The CDR3 extends over 16 amino acids. Per the authors' pipeline: Reference gene primer amplification yielded estimated nucleated cell counts. Method: immunoSEQ multiplex PCR; TCRdb's copy keeps in-frame clones and lacks some. The D gene and trimming were derived from the DNA, and the V and J assignments and clone size from that table. The sample shows 200,000 to 250,000 clones, approximately 82% of them seen only once. The rearrangement links TRBV28 to TRBJ1-2, with 8 bases fitting TRBD1. Sequencing was performed on peripheral blood. This sequence was found in a woman in her seventies with active or convalescent COVID-19. CDR3 nucleotide sequence: TGTGCCAGCAGCTCGACAGGGGAGGGGGAAGGGTATGGCTACACCTTC. Its protein product is CASSSTGEGEGYGYTF.